The subject of this entry is one TCR beta chain. This clone turned up a few times. What this receptor recognizes is not known. No much larger clone is present one base from it, and per-base qualities are unavailable. The cohort consisted of some 730 healthy bone marrow donors. All cohort members were sampled while nominally healthy, although unrecorded immune exposures were likely present. The donor was CMV seronegative and belonged to the group of 352 seronegative cohort members. A peripheral blood sample was collected from each donor, and TCR beta sequencing was performed on peripheral blood mononuclear cells. Genomic DNA extraction from the blood cell samples was performed with the Qiagen DNeasy Blood Extraction Kit. The sample comes from a study of cytomegalovirus exposure and HLA in healthy donors listed by TCRdb under 2017. Regarding the study in general: An earlier analysis of roughly 630 of the donors reported 250 to 300 Gb of sequence data and 100 million to 130 million unique TCR beta sequences from some 180 million T cells. Donor age, sex, ethnicity and CMV serostatus were compiled alongside the repertoire data. In a later analysis, previously published TCR beta repertoires from 500 to 750 donors were re-analyzed and high-resolution HLA genotyping was added so that TCR occurrence patterns could be studied. The genetic ancestry cluster associated with self-reported Caucasian donors included 65% to 90% of the roughly 400 genotyped donors. On average, approximately 250,000 unique TCR beta nucleotide sequences were sequenced per donor among some 420 genotyped donors of the cohort, with roughly 18% of those sequences being non-productive. Genome-wide SNP genotypes for about three fifths of the roughly 670 donors were used in a later genetic analysis, which treated that subset as a discovery cohort. In the later analysis, no new phenotypic data were used to find candidate immune exposures; instead, reliance was placed on TCR beta sequences and their occurrence across donors. High-throughput TCR immunosequencing, statistical association of individual TCRs with disease status, and machine learning were combined to predict cytomegalovirus infection status. All discovery cohort repertoires had been generated using a single sequencing platform. HLA typing included class I and class II loci at four-digit resolution. The study profiled the T cell repertoires of around 700 subjects by immunosequencing and related them to cytomegalovirus serostatus. An earlier analysis of around 640 of the donors used high-throughput TCR beta sequencing to judge whether each TCR beta V gene segment behaved as functional or pseudogenic. The study aimed to test whether cataloging public T cell receptors could reveal signatures of past pathogen exposure. An early release that covered about 640 HLA-typed donors contained around 300 gigabases of sequencing data and tens of millions of unique TCR sequences. Because of strong linkage in the cohort, roughly 5 DR-DQ haplotypes were treated as single units for association and clustering. Typing coverage differed by locus: A, B, C, DRB1 and DQB1 were typed in roughly 620-630 donors, DQA1 in 522, DPA1 in roughly 590, and DPB1 in just under 490. A separate validation cohort of some 130 different subjects was used in addition to the roughly 700-subject first cohort.

Library generation was performed with the immunoSEQ multiplex PCR assay. For the multiplex PCR, a mixture combining 60 forward primers for TCR Vbeta segments and 13 reverse primers for TCR Jbeta segments was used. Amplification of the CDR3 region of rearranged TCR beta genes was performed with a multiplex PCR assay on genomic DNA. The Illumina HiSeq System was used to sequence the amplified TCR beta libraries as 87-base-pair reads. In the source study's methods: Across the 640 or so repertoires, a later analysis counted around 80 million unique TCR beta chains, 8.5 million to 12 million of which were shared by at least two donors. A nearest-neighbor algorithm error-corrected the raw reads and collapsed the reads into unique sequences, merging closely related sequences to remove PCR and sequencing errors. CDR3 sequences were aligned to IMGT reference sequences to assign V, D and J gene segments. For a sequence to be retained, a match of at least six nucleotides was required to both a V gene segment and a J gene segment. Rearrangements were classified as productive when the CDR3 lacked stop codons and remained in frame with V and J, and all other rearrangements were classified as non-productive. Following IMGT convention, CDR3 was defined as the stretch from the second conserved V-encoded cysteine to the conserved J-encoded phenylalanine. In an earlier analysis of approximately 500 of the donors, sequences lacking an unambiguous match to a single V gene segment were excluded. In an earlier analysis of approximately 560 of the donors, a V segment was called functional when productive rearrangements were above 56.7%, and segregating when the standard deviation between donors exceeded 5%. A statistical classification framework was built to diagnose cytomegalovirus status from the catalog of TCR beta chain sequences. V and J gene assignment, in a later analysis, came from comparing TCR nucleotide sequences with IMGT/GENE-DB human TR gene sequences. Using the TCRdist pipeline, a later analysis assigned CDR3 sequences along with most-parsimonious VDJ recombination scenarios. In a later analysis, each TCR beta chain was defined by its CDR3 amino acid sequence together with its V-gene family, and reads without a unique V-gene family were excluded. To address suspected cross-contamination and a sequencing artifact, a later analysis removed roughly 580 highly shared, low-generation-probability nucleotide sequences. In a later analysis, a clonal expansion index was calculated for each public chain from normalized within-repertoire ranks of inferred template counts. In a later analysis, generation probabilities were computed using a VDJ recombination model fitted to out-of-frame rearrangements, and the results were checked against IGoR. In a later analysis, TCR-TCR, TCR-HLA and TCR-CMV co-occurrence was scored with hypergeometric tests, and a repertoire-size bias correction was applied to TCR pairs. In a later analysis, false discovery rates were estimated by permuting HLA or CMV assignments 20 times. A later analysis grouped co-occurring TCRs with DBSCAN, adding TCRdist sequence similarity when clustering within HLA-allele-positive subsets. For co-occurrence clustering, repertoires with fewer than 30,000 or more than 120,000 public chains were excluded, along with about five repertoires with anomalous nucleotide sharing. Drawn from immuneACCESS, this table holds only the in-frame rearrangements with V and J called that TCRdb kept. Clones are partly lost; checked studies trace under half to an unresolved V gene and leave the rest unexplained. The V and J calls and clone size are taken from that table; D and trimming were inferred from the DNA. The table for this sample lists about 150,000 clones; around 80% of them were counted only once. 2% to 3% of the sample comes from the top ten.

On the study overall, not on this receptor specifically: A later analysis found that TCR association rates varied across HLA loci, with DRB1 alleles showing the most associated TCRs and HLA-C alleles the fewest. A group of highly shared sequence variants was considered likely to be a technical artifact of the sequencing pipeline. In a later analysis, most CMV-associated TCR beta chains were found to appear HLA-restricted, with HLA associations seemingly driven largely by CMV exposure. In a later analysis, HLA-associated TCR beta chains showed more clonal expansion and lower generation probabilities than non-associated chains that were equally common. When HLA alleles, especially DR and DQ, strongly co-occurred, attributing TCR associations to individual alleles was difficult. Across donors, most TCR sequences were observed very rarely, whereas some public TCRs were present in many individuals. In the study, around 150 TCR beta chains were listed as associated with cytomegalovirus. CMV serostatus was the only immune exposure information available for the cohort. In vitro tests confirmed that a few of the cytomegalovirus-associated TCR beta chains recognize cytomegalovirus antigens. The authors suggested that the approach could potentially be extended to other disease states and immunological phenotypes. Presence/absence analyses assumed roughly uniform sequencing depth across donors, an assumption that may not hold. The classifier was reported to diagnose cytomegalovirus status with high specificity and sensitivity in both the original and validation cohorts. According to a later genetic analysis, donors in an Asian-associated ancestry cluster had fewer N-insertions in productive TCRs than the roughly 670-donor mean. In this cohort, only TCR beta chains were sequenced, and detectable features were limited by the absence of alpha or paired-chain data. Fewer than 20 rarely observed V segments, including chromosome 9 orphons, were excluded from the earlier analysis of approximately 600 of the donors because counts were too low. V-gene and J-gene trimming of TCR beta chains was associated with a missense DCLRE1C variant in a later genetic analysis, and the association was replicated in an independent cohort. Correlated functional status among segregating V segments might reflect linkage disequilibrium, but an unknown experimental factor could not be ruled out. In an earlier analysis of 500 to 650 of the donors, most TCR beta V segments appeared in productive rearrangements about 90% or about 30% of the time, broadly matching IMGT annotations. Some IMGT-functional V segments, including TRBV6-2 and TRBV6-3, could not be told apart with the 87-base-pair reads, so those segments were excluded. A further reported finding was that TCR beta sequences accurately predicted the HLA-A and HLA-B alleles for most subjects in the first cohort. According to a later analysis, parvovirus B19, influenza, CMV and Epstein-Barr virus appeared linked to several top co-occurrence clusters. Because HLA typing was missing for some donors at each locus, association tests included only the typed subset. A later analysis associated 15,000 to 20,000 TCR beta sequences with specific HLA alleles at a false discovery rate of 0.05.

The CDR3 has 16 amino acids, counting the end cysteine and phenylalanine. Only the CDR3 DNA stays, 48 bases, in frame from base 1. Per the germline V gene, SGHRS is the CDR1 and YFSETQ is the CDR2. V is cut back by 3 bases and J by 8 bases, with 11 bases in the junction unmatched. This chain is built from TRBV5-1 and TRBJ1-2, with 12 junctional bases fitting TRBD1. The sample was PBMCs. The TCR comes from a boy aged 2 to 9 in good health and CMV-seronegative. The sequence in DNA is TGCGCCAGCAGCTCTCCCGGGACAGGGGGCGCAAGGGGCTACACCTTC. It encodes CASSSPGTGGARGYTF.